This T cell receptor (beta chain) was profiled in a study of molecular identifiers for immune sequencing clone quantification. The germline V gene has CDR1 MNHEY and CDR2 SMNVEV (reference sequence). V was clipped by 10 bases and J by 2 bases, with 6 bases between them. The CDR3 extends over 11 amino acids. This clonotype was seen repeatedly, ten times or more. TCRdb reprocessed the PCR reads via MiXCR and lists one record per CDR3 protein. The table includes approximately 680,000 distinct CDR3 sequences, 25% detected once. This clonotype was obtained from a human donor in good health. Some libraries in this study had Jurkat cell RNA spiked in. Material for sequencing was naive CD8+ T cells from blood, with Jurkat cell RNA spiked in. Subset meaning: FACS-sorted CD8+CD4-CCR7+CD45RA+ naive T cells. The J gene is TRBJ1-5, the V gene TRBV27; D is unresolved. CDR3 amino acids: CAIGGNQPQHF. The CDR3 region has the DNA TGTGCCATCGGGGGCAATCAGCCCCAGCATTTT.